One and the same sample provided the 2 T cell receptor beta chains below, sequenced in a study of OX40 agonist ivuxolimab in advanced cancers. Produced via immunoSEQ multiplex PCR; TCRdb's table is partial and in-frame only. Of approximately 60,000 clones in the sample, roughly 87% were seen once. This specimen consisted of CD4+ or CD8+ T cells sorted from blood, obtained in a trial of the OX40 agonist ivuxolimab. Source of these receptors: an adult with an advanced solid tumor such as melanoma, head and neck, liver or kidney cancer.

V is TRBV4-1 and J is TRBJ2-1, with D perhaps TRBD1 (6 bases). The CDR3 spans 13 residues. Trimming took 5 bases from V and 7 from J, leaving 12 bases between them. The germline CDR1 and CDR2 sequences are MGHRA and YSYEKL. CDR3 bases: TGCGCCAGCAGCTCGATACAGGGTAATGAGCAGTTCTTC. Translation gives CASSSIQGNEQFF.

This chain joins TRBV11-3 and TRBJ1-1; the D gene is possibly TRBD1 (5 bases). Looked up from germline, CDR1 is SGHNT and CDR2 is YENEEA. The CDR3 spans 16 residues. The V and J ends lost 5 bases and 7 bases respectively, with 23 bases between them. The CDR3 region is CASSEETGRGTGEAFF. The DNA for the CDR3 is TGTGCCAGCAGCGAGGAGACCGGACGGGGAACAGGTGAAGCTTTCTTT.